The 17 T cell receptor beta chains listed next were all sequenced from one sample in a study of T cell changes during pregnancy in multiple sclerosis. Data came from immunoSEQ multiplex PCR; TCRdb stores just in-frame clones and leaves some out. The profile shows about 56,000 clones, approximately 87% of them singletons. The sequencing sample was made of peripheral blood from another person, used as feeder cells. The receptors stem from a human donor whose cells served as feeder cells for cultures in a pregnancy study.

This chain uses TRBV2 with TRBJ1-2; D perhaps matches TRBD1 (5 bases). The CDR3 sequence is 13 residues long. V shed 6 bases and J shed 8 bases, with 16 bases lying between them. CDR1 SNHLY and CDR2 FYNNEI come from the germline V gene. The CDR3 loop reads CASRASGLEGYTF. The CDR3, as DNA: TGTGCCAGCAGAGCCTCAGGGCTGGAGGGCTACACCTTC.

The chain couples TRBV11-2 to TRBJ2-7, with 11 bases identical to TRBD1. The CDR3 totals 15 residues. Germline V gene sequence: CDR1 SGHAT, CDR2 FQNNGV. Trimming removed 3 bases from V and 4 bases from J; junction bases left unmatched: 5. The CDR3 protein is CASSFRDRGWYEQYF. The CDR3 bases are TGTGCCAGCAGCTTCCGGGACAGGGGGTGGTACGAGCAGTACTTC.

The chain uses TRBV15 and TRBJ1-6, with D maybe TRBD1 (6 bases). In germline, CDR1 is LNHNV, CDR2 YYDKDF (reference sequence). With 5 bases removed from V and 2 bases from J, the gap between germline ends came to 16 bases. This CDR3 has 17 residues. The chain's CDR3 is CATSGGGRATYNSPLHF. In DNA, the CDR3 is TGTGCCACCAGCGGGGGGGGCAGGGCAACCTATAATTCACCCCTCCACTTT.

This clone was seen at least ten times. The same CDR3 also results from other DNA sequences found in this sample. The CDR3 sequence: CASSPSGQGSPEAFF. The CDR3 DNA sequence: TGCGCCAGCAGCCCCTCTGGACAGGGAAGTCCTGAAGCTTTCTTT. The V call is TRBV5-1, the J call TRBJ1-1, with TRBD1 matching 8 bases. Germline CDR1 and CDR2: SGHRS and YFSETQ. This CDR3 is 15 amino acids long. The trim removed 4 bases at V and 6 bases at J, leaving 11 bases unmatched.

This clone has a handful of counts. The CDR3 DNA reads TGTGCCAGCAGGCCCAGCCCTAACTATGGCTACACCTTC. Its translation is CASRPSPNYGYTF. This chain connects TRBV6-5 to TRBJ1-2; unclear D gene. V was cut by 6 bases and J by 0 bases, with 8 bases left in between. CDR3 size: 13 residues. The germline V gene encodes CDR1 MNHEY and CDR2 SVGAGI.

V and J are TRBV25-1 and TRBJ2-7; D may match TRBD1 or TRBD2 (7 bases each). Germline V CDR1 and CDR2: MGHDK, SYGVNS. With 5 bases removed from V and 3 bases from J, the gap between germline ends came to 17 bases. The length of the CDR3 is 15 residues. The CDR3 bases are TGTGCCAGCAGTAAGGGAGGGACAGCTTTCTACGAGCAGTACTTC. Its translation is CASSKGGTAFYEQYF.

In this sample, this clone turned up a few times. The V and J genes are TRBV7-2 and TRBJ2-2; 10 bases match TRBD2. CDR1 is SGHTA, CDR2 FQGNSA, per germline. With V trimmed by 2 bases and J by 5 bases, 14 bases remained unmatched. The CDR3 loop spans 19 amino acids. The CDR3, as DNA: TGTGCCAGCAGCTTATGGCTAGCGGGGGCGCGGGGTGGAACCGGGGAGCTGTTTTTT. Encoded protein: CASSLWLAGARGGTGELFF.

The count of this clone is one. This sequence joins TRBV18 and TRBJ2-2, with 13 bases that match TRBD2. Germline trimming cut 0 bases from V and 4 bases from J; bases unmatched to any gene: 2. Germline V gene sequence: CDR1 KGHSH, CDR2 LQKENI. This CDR3 has 17 amino acids. The CDR3 protein is CASSPPGLAGSTGELFF. DNA of the CDR3: TGTGCCAGCTCACCACCGGGACTAGCGGGAAGCACCGGGGAGCTGTTTTTT.

The chain uses TRBV4-2 and TRBJ1-2; no firm D call. The CDR3 is 15 residues long. With 4 bases removed from V and 5 bases from J, the gap between germline ends came to 17 bases. The germline CDR1 and CDR2 sequences are LGHNA and YNFKEQ. The CDR3 sequence: CASSPTPNSEYGYTF. In DNA form, the CDR3 reads TGTGCCAGCAGCCCCACCCCTAATTCAGAATATGGCTACACCTTC.

The chain carries TRBV28 and TRBJ2-3; 9 nucleotides agree with TRBD2. CDR1 is MDHEN, CDR2 SYDVKM, per germline. CDR3 length equals 17 residues. Losses at the gene ends were 3 bases for V and 5 bases for J; bases not matched to a gene: 12. The CDR3 reads CASSFWRGGRLKDTQYF. The CDR3 nucleotides read TGTGCCAGCAGTTTTTGGCGGGGGGGGCGGCTGAAAGATACGCAGTATTTT.

The rearrangement uses TRBV6-1 and TRBJ2-7; D tentatively fits TRBD1 or TRBD2 (5 bases each). Germline CDR1 MNHNS, CDR2 SASEGT. Trimming shortened V by 5 bases and J by 2 bases, and 10 bases separated the two germline ends. The CDR3 covers 13 residues. The CDR3 DNA follows: TGTGCCAGCAGTAGGGACCTGCCCTACGAGCAGTACTTC. This encodes CASSRDLPYEQYF.

J is TRBJ2-2 and V is TRBV7-6, with 8 bases matching TRBD2. J was trimmed by 5 bases and V by 5 bases; bases with no gene match: 10. The CDR3 has 16 residues. The germline V gene has CDR1 SGHVS and CDR2 FNYEAQ. CDR3 sequence (DNA): TGTGCCAGCAGCCCGAGTGGCGGGGGGTATACCGGGGAGCTGTTTTTT. As protein: CASSPSGGGYTGELFF.

The genes are TRBV7-9 and TRBJ2-1, with a tentative D call TRBD2 (6 bases). The germline V gene has CDR1 SEHNR and CDR2 FQNEAQ (reference sequence). V lost 7 bases and J 8 bases, leaving 15 bases between the germline ends. This CDR3 has 13 amino acids. The CDR3 spells CASTGGGDYEQFF. The CDR3 DNA is TGTGCCAGCACCGGAGGAGGGGACTATGAGCAGTTCTTC.

The genes are TRBV7-2 and TRBJ1-5; TRBD1 matches at 8 bases. The V segment lost 5 bases and the J segment 10 bases; nucleotides outside the gene matches: 10. Germline-derived CDR1 and CDR2 are SGHTA and FQGNSA. This CDR3 is 14 amino acids long. The CDR3 spells CASSPGGGPQPQHF. CDR3 nucleotide sequence: TGTGCCAGCAGCCCAGGGGGCGGCCCTCAACCCCAGCATTTT.

V usage is TRBV20-1 and J usage is TRBJ1-2, with D hard to call. CDR1 and CDR2 (germline): DFQATT, SNEGSKA (reference sequence). This CDR3 spans 11 amino acids. Between the trimmed V and J ends, which lost 0 bases and 8 bases, there was a span of 7 bases. The chain's CDR3 is CSARDRAGYTF. The CDR3 coding sequence is TGCAGTGCTAGAGATAGGGCCGGCTACACCTTC.

The chain has TRBV9 and TRBJ2-5; 11 bases map to TRBD2. The CDR3 runs 17 residues. Per the germline V gene, CDR1 is SGDLS and CDR2 is YYNGEE. The V gene end was trimmed by 0 bases and the J gene end by 2 bases; junction bases not matched to a gene: 6. CDR3 in DNA: TGTGCCAGCAGCGTAGCTACGGGACTAGCGGCTCAAGAGACCCAGTACTTC. Amino acids: CASSVATGLAAQETQYF.

This chain links TRBV4-1 with TRBJ2-2; no reliable D call. The CDR3 length is 20 residues. Trimming took off 1 base at V and 6 bases at J, with 27 bases between the two ends. Germline V gene lookup returns CDR1 MGHRA and CDR2 YSYEKL. The CDR3 DNA sequence: TGCGCCAGCAGCCAAGGGGCATCTTCTTTTCTTCCTTCGGGTGCCGGGGAGCTGTTTTTT. This codes for CASSQGASSFLPSGAGELFF.